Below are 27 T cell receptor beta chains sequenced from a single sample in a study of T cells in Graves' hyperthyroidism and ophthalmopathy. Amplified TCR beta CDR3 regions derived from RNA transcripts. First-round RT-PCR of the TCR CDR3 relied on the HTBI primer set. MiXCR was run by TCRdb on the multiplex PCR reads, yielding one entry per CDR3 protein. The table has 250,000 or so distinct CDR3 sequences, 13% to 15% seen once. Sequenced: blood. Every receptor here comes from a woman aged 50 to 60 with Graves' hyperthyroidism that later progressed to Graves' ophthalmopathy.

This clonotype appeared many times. Here the CDR3 reads CSAWSAIYNEQFF. The CDR3 bases are TGCAGTGCCTGGAGCGCTATTTACAATGAGCAGTTCTTC. The genes are TRBV20-1 and TRBJ2-1; D is uncertain. This CDR3 is 13 amino acids long. The germline V and J ends were trimmed by 6 bases and 4 bases, with 13 bases remaining between them. Per germline, CDR1 DFQATT and CDR2 SNEGSKA (reference sequence).

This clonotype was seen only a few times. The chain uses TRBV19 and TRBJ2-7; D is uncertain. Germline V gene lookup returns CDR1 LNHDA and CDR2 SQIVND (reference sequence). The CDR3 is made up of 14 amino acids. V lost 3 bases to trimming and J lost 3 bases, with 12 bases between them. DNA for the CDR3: TGTGCCAGTAGTATGGGTAGGACCTACTACGAGCAGTACTTC. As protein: CASSMGRTYYEQYF. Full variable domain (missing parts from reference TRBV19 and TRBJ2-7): DGGITQSPKYLFRKEGQNVTLSCEQNLNHDAMYWYRQDPGQGLRLIYYSQIVNDFQKGDIAEGYSVSREKKESFPLTVTSAQKNPTAFYLCASSMGRTYYEQYFGPGTRLTVT.

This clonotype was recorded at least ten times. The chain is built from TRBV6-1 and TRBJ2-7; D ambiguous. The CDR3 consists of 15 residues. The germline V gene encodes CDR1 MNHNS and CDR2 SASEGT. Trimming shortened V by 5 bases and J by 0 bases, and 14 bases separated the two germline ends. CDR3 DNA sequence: TGTGCCAGCAGTAACGTTGGGCTCTACTCCTACGAGCAGTACTTC. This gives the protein CASSNVGLYSYEQYF.

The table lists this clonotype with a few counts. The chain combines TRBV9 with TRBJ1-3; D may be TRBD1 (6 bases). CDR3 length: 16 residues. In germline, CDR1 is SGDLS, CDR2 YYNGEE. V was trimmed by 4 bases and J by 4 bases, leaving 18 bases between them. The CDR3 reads CASSSQEGHVGNTIYF. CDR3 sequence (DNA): TGTGCCAGCAGCTCCCAGGAGGGACATGTCGGAAACACCATATATTTT. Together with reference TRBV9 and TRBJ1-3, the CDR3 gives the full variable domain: DSGVTQTPKHLITATGQRVTLRCSPRSGDLSVYWYQQSLDQGLQFLIQYYNGEERAKGNILERFSAQQFPDLHSELNLSSLELGDSALYFCASSSQEGHVGNTIYFGEGSWLTVV.

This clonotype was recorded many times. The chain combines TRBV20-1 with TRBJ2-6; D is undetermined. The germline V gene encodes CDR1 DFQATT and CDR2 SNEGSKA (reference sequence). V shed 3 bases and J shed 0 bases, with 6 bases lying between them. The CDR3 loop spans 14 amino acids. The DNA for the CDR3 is TGCAGTGCTAGGGCAGGCTCTGGGGCCAACGTCCTGACTTTC. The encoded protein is CSARAGSGANVLTF.

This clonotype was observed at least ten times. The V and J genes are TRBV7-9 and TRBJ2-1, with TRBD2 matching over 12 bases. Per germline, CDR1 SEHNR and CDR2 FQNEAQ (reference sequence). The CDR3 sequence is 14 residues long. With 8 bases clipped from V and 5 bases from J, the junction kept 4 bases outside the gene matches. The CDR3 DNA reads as TGTGCCAGCCAGGGACTAGCGGGTGACAATGAGCAGTTCTTC. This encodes CASQGLAGDNEQFF.

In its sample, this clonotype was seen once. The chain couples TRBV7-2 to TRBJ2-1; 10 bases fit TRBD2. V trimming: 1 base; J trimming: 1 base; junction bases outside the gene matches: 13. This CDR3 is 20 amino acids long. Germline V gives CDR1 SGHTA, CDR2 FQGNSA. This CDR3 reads CASSLDYASGSGISYNEQFF. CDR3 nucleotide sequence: TGTGCCAGCAGCTTAGATTACGCTAGCGGGAGTGGTATATCCTACAATGAGCAGTTCTTC.

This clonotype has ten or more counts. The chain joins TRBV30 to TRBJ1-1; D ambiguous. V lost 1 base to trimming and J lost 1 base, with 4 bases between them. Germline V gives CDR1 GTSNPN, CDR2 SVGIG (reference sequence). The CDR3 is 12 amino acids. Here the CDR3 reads CAWSESNTEAFF. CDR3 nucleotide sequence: TGTGCCTGGAGTGAGTCGAACACTGAAGCTTTCTTT.

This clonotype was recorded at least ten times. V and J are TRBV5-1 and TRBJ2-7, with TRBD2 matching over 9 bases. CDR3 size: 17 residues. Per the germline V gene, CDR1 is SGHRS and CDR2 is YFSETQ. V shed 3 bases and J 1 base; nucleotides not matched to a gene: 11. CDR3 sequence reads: CASSSWGSGRTSYEQYF. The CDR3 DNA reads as TGCGCCAGCAGCTCCTGGGGCAGCGGGAGGACATCCTACGAGCAGTACTTC.

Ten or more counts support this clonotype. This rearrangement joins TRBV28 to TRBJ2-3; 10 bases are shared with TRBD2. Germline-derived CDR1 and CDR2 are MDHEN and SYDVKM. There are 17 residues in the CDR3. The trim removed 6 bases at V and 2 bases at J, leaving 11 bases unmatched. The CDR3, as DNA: TGTGCCAGCAGCCCCCCCGGGGGACTAGCGACCACAGATACGCAGTATTTT. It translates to CASSPPGGLATTDTQYF.

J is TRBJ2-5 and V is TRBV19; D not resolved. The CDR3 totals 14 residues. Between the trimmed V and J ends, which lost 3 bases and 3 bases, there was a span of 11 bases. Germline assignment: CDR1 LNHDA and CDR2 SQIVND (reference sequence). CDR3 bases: TGTGCCAGTAGTATTCAACATTGGAAAGAGACCCAGTACTTC. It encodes CASSIQHWKETQYF.

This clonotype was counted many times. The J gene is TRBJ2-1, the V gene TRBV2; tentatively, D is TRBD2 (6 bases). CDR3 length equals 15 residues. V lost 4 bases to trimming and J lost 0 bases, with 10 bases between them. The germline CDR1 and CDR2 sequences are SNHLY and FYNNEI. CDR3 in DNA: TGTGCCAGCAGTGTCCTAGCGAGCTCCTACAATGAGCAGTTCTTC. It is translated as CASSVLASSYNEQFF.

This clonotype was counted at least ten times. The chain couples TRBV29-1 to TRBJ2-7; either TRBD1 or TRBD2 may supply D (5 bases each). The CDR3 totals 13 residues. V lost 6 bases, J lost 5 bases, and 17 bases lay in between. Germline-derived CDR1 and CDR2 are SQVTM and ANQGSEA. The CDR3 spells CSVAGTGLDEQYF. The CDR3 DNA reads TGCAGCGTCGCCGGGACCGGGCTCGACGAGCAGTACTTC.

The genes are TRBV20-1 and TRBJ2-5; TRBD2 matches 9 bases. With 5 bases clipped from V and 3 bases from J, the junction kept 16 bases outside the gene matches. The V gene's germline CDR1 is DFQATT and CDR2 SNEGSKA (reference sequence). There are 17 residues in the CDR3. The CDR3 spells CSAGEAGGSKEEETQYF. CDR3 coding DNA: TGCAGTGCTGGGGAAGCGGGAGGAAGTAAAGAAGAAGAGACCCAGTACTTC.

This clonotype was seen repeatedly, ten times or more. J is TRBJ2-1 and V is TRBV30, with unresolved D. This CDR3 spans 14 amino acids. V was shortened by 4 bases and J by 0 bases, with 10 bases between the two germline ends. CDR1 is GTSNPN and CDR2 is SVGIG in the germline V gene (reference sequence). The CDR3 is CAWTGVSSYNEQFF. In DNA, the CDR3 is TGTGCCTGGACGGGCGTCAGCTCCTACAATGAGCAGTTCTTC.

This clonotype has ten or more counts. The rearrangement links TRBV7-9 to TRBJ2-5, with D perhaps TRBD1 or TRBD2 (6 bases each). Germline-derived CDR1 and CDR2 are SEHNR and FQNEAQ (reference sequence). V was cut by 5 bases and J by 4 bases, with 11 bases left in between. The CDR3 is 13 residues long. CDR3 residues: CASSLRGAETQYF. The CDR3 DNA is TGTGCCAGCAGCCTAAGGGGGGCAGAGACCCAGTACTTC.

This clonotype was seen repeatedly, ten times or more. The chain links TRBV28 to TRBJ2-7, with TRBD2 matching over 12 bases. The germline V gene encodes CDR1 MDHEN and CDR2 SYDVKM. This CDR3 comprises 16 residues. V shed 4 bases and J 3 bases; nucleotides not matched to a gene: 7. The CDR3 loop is CASSSSSGRADYEQYF. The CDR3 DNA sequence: TGTGCCAGCAGTTCCTCTAGCGGGAGGGCCGACTACGAGCAGTACTTC.

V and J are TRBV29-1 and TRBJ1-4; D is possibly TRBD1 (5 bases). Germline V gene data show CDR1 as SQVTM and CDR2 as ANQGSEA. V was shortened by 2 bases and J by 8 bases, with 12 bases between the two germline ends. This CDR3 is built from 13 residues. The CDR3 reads CSVESGSKEKLFF. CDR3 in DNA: TGCAGCGTTGAATCAGGGTCAAAAGAAAAACTGTTTTTT.

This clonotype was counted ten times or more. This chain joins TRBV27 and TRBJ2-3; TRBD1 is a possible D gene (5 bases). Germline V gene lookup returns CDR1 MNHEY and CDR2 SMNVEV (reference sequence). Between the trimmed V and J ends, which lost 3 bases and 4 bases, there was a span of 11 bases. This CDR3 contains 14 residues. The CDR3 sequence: CASSFRGSPDTQYF. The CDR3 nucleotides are TGTGCCAGCAGTTTTAGGGGCAGTCCAGATACGCAGTATTTT.

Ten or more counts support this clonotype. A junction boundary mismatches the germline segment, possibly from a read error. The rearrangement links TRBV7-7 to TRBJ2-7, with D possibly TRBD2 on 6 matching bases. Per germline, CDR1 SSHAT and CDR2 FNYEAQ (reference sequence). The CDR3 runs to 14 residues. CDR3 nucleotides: TGTGCTAGCAGCTTAGCGGAGGGCACCTACGAGCAGTACTTC. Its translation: CASSLAEGTYEQYF.

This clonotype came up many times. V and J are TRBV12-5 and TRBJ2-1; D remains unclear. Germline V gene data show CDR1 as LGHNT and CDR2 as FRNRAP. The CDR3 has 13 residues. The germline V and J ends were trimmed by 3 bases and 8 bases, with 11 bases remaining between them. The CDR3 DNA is TGTGCTAGTGGTTTCTCGACATGGGATGAGCAGTTCTTC. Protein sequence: CASGFSTWDEQFF.

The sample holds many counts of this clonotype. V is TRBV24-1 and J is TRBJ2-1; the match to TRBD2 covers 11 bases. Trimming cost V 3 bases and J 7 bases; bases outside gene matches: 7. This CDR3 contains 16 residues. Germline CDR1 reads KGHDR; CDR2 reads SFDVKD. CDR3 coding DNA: TGTGCCACCAGTGATCCCACTAGCGGGAGATATAATGAGCAGTTCTTC. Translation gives CATSDPTSGRYNEQFF.

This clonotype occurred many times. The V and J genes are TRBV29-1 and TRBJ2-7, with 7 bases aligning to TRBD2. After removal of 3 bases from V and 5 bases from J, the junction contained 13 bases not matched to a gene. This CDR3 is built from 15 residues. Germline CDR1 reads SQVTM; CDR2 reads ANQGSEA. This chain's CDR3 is CSVDLSAAGFNEQYF. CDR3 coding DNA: TGCAGCGTTGACCTCTCGGCAGCGGGGTTTAACGAGCAGTACTTC.

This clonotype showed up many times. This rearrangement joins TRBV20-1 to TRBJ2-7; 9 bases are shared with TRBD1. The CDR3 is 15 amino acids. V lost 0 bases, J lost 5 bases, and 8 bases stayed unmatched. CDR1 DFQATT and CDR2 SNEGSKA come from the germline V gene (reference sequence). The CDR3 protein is CSARDPTTGGDEQYF. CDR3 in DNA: TGCAGTGCTAGAGACCCGACCACAGGGGGCGACGAGCAGTACTTC.

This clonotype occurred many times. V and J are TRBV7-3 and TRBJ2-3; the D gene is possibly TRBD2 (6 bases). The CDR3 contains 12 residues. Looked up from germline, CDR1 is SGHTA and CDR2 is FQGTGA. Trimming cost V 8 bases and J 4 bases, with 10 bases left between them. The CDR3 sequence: CASGLASDTQYF. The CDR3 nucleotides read TGTGCCAGCGGGCTAGCGTCAGATACGCAGTATTTT.

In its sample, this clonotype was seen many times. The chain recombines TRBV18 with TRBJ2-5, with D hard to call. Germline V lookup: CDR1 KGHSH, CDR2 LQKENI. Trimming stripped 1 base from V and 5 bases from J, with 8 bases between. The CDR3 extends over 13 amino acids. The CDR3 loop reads CASSPQFQETQYF. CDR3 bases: TGTGCCAGCTCACCACAGTTCCAGGAGACCCAGTACTTC.

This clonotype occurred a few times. CDR3: CASSRQGGRDNEQFF. The CDR3 DNA sequence: TGTGCCAGCAGTCGACAGGGTGGGAGGGACAATGAGCAGTTCTTC. The chain combines TRBV6-1 with TRBJ2-1; perhaps D is TRBD1 or TRBD2 (7 bases each). This CDR3 spans 15 amino acids. Germline-derived CDR1 and CDR2 are MNHNS and SASEGT. Trimming cost V 5 bases and J 5 bases, with 16 bases left between them.